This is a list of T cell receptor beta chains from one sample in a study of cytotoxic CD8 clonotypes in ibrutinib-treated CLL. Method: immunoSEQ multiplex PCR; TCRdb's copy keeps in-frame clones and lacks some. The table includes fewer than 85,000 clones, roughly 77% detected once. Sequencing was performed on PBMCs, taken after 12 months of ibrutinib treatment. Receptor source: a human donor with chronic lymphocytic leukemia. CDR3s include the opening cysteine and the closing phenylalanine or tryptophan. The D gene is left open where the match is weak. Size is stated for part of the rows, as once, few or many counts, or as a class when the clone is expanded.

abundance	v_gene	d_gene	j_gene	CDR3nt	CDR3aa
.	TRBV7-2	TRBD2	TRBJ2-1	TGTGCCAGCAGCTGGCGACTAGCGGGGGCCTACAATGAGCAGTTCTTC	CASSWRLAGAYNEQFF
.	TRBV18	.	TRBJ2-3	TGTGCCAGCTCACCGCGGCAGGGGGGAACAGATACGCAGTATTTT	CASSPRQGGTDTQYF
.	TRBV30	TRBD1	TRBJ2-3	TGTGCCTGGGACAGGGGAGACACAGATACGCAGTATTTT	CAWDRGDTDTQYF
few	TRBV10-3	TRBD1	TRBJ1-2	TGTGCCACGAACCGACAGGGGGCTAATGGCTACACCTTC	CATNRQGANGYTF
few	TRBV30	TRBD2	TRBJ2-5	TGTGCCTGGAGTGCCCCCGGGGGGTCGGAGACCCAGTACTTC	CAWSAPGGSETQYF
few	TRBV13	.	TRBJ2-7	TGTGCCAGCAGCTTAGGGCTAGGCGGGTCTGGGGAGCAGTACTTC	CASSLGLGGSGEQYF
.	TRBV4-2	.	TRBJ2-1	TGTGCCAGCAGCCAAGTCTACAATGAGCAGTTCTTC	CASSQVYNEQFF
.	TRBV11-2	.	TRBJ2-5	TGTGCCAGCACCCTACGGGGCGTCCGTGAGGAGACCCAGTACTTC	CASTLRGVREETQYF
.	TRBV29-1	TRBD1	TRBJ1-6	TGCAGCGGCAGGACAGGGCTTAATTCACCCCTCCACTTT	CSGRTGLNSPLHF
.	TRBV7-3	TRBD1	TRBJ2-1	TGTGCCAGCAGCCCCGGGACAGGAGGCTACAATGAGCAGTTCTTC	CASSPGTGGYNEQFF
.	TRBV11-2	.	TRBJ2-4	TGTGCCAGCAGCTTAGTGGGGTTGGCGGGGAACATTCAGTACTTC	CASSLVGLAGNIQYF
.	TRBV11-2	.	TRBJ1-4	TGTGCCAGCAGCGCCCAGGTCGGGGTTAGGGAAAAACTGTTTTTT	CASSAQVGVREKLFF
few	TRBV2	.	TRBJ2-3	TGTGCCAGCGGAGGGGGGGCCGGCGGTACGCAGTATTTT	CASGGGAGGTQYF
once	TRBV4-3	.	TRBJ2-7	TGCGCCAGCAGCCAAGGTTACGCGGGGACCTCCTACGAGCAGTACTTC	CASSQGYAGTSYEQYF
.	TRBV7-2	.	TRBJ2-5	TGTGCCAGCACGGGGCGGCTCCAAGAGACCCAGTACTTC	CASTGRLQETQYF
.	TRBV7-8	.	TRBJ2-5	TGTGCCAGCAGGCGCCCCTGGAGCGCTGCAGAGACCCAGTACTTC	CASRRPWSAAETQYF
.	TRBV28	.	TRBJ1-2	TGTGCCAGCACCCCCGGGCCGCCAAACTATGGCTACACCTTC	CASTPGPPNYGYTF
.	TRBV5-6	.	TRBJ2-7	TGTGCCAGCAGCTTGCCCCCCGCCAGCCCCCAGTACTTC	CASSLPPASPQYF
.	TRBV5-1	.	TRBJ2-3	TGCGCCAGCAGCCCGCGGGGCCACAGCACAGATACGCAGTATTTT	CASSPRGHSTDTQYF
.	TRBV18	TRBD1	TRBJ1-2	TGTGCCAGCTCACCAACCACGCCCGGTAGTGACAGGGGGACTCTAGGCTATGGCTACACCTTC	CASSPTTPGSDRGTLGYGYTF
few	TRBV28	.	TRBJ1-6	TGTGCCAGCAGTTTTCTGGGGCGGAATTCACCCCTCCACTTT	CASSFLGRNSPLHF
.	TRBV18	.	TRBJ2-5	TGTGCCAGCTCACCAGGAACCCAAGAGACCCAGTACTTC	CASSPGTQETQYF
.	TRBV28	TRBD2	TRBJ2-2	TGTGCCAGCACCCAAACCACTAGCGGGAGGGCCTCGGGGGAGCTGTTTTTT	CASTQTTSGRASGELFF
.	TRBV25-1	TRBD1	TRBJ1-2	TGTGCCAGCAGTGCCAGGGACAGGAGCTATGGCTACACCTTC	CASSARDRSYGYTF
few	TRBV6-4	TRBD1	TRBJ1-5	TGTGCCAGCACCCACAGGGGCGCCCATAGTAAGCCCCAGCATTTT	CASTHRGAHSKPQHF
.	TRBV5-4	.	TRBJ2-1	TGTGCCAGCAGGGAGGGGGGGCATGAGCAGTTCTTC	CASREGGHEQFF
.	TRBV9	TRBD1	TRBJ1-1	TGTGCCAGCAGCGGACAGGGAAACGCTGAAGCTTTCTTT	CASSGQGNAEAFF
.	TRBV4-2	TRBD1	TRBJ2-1	TGTGCCAGCTGGGGTGGGACAGGGGTTGATGAGCAGTTCTTC	CASWGGTGVDEQFF
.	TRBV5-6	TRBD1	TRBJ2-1	TGTGCCAGCAGCTGGGACAGGGGAGGGGGTTTGGGCGAGCAGTTCTTC	CASSWDRGGGLGEQFF
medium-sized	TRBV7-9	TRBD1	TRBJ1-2	TGTGCCAGCAGCACCGGGACAGGCCTTTTTTCCTATGGCTACACCTTC	CASSTGTGLFSYGYTF
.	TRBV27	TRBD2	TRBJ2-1	TGTGCCAGCAGTTTAACCGGGACTAGCGCTACAAATGAGCAGTTCTTC	CASSLTGTSATNEQFF
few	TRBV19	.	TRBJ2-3	TGTGCCAGTAAAGCCATGACAGGATTCGAAATAGATACGCAGTATTTT	CASKAMTGFEIDTQYF
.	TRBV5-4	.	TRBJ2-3	TGTGCCAGCAGCTTGGTAGGCAGTATTGGAACAGATACGCAGTATTTT	CASSLVGSIGTDTQYF
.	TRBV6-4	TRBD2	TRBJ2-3	TGTGCCAGCAGTGACTCGGATGGGCGGGAGGTCGGTACGCAGTATTTT	CASSDSDGREVGTQYF
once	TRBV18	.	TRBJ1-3	TGTGCCAGCTCACCACCGGCCGCCTCCTCTGGAAACACCATATATTTT	CASSPPAASSGNTIYF
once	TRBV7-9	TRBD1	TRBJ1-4	TGTGCCAGCAGCTCATGGGACAGGGGCGAAAAACTGTTTTTT	CASSSWDRGEKLFF
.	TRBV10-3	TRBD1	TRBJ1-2	TGTGCCATCACTCCGCGGACAGGGGACGCCGCCTATGGCTACACCTTC	CAITPRTGDAAYGYTF
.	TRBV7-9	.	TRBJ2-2	TGTGCCAGCAGCCCCCGGGGACGGAACACCGGGGAGCTGTTTTTT	CASSPRGRNTGELFF
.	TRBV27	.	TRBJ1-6	TGTGCCAGCACCCCTAAGGGGCATCAGGCCCTCCACTTT	CASTPKGHQALHF
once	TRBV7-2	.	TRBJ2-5	TGTGCCAGCAGCCCAAGGACCCAGGGCGGGGAGACCCAGTACTTC	CASSPRTQGGETQYF
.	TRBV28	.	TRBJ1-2	TGTGCCACCGACCCGGGAGAGCTAAGGGGCTACACCTTC	CATDPGELRGYTF
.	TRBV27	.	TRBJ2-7	TGTGCCAGCAGTTTAATCGGGGCGACCTACGAGCAGTACTTC	CASSLIGATYEQYF
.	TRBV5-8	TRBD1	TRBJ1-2	TGTGCCAGCAGGGTGACAGGGGGCGGCCATGGCTACACCTTC	CASRVTGGGHGYTF
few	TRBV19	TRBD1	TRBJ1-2	TGTGCCAGTAGTATTTATATGGGACAGGGGGGCTACACCTTC	CASSIYMGQGGYTF
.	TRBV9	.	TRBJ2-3	TGTGCCAGCAGCCCTCTCGGGTGGGGGACAGATACGCAGTATTTT	CASSPLGWGTDTQYF
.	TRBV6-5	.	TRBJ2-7	TGTGCCAGCAGTTACCCCGGGGACCCCCGCGAGCAGTACTTC	CASSYPGDPREQYF
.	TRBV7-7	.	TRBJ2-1	TGTGCTAGCAGCTTTGCCGTTAACAATGAGCAGTTCTTC	CASSFAVNNEQFF
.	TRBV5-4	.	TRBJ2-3	TGTGCCAGCAGCTTGGGGGTGGGGCTCGCCGCAGATACGCAGTATTTT	CASSLGVGLAADTQYF
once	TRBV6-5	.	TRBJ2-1	TGTGCCAGCAGGGGGGGGCCGGAGCAGTTCTTC	CASRGGPEQFF
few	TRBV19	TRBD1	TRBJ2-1	TGTGCCAGTAGTATCAGGGGGAATGAGCAGTTCTTC	CASSIRGNEQFF
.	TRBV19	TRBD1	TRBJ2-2	TGTGCCAGTATCAAGAACAGGGGTGGAACCGGGGAGCTGTTTTTT	CASIKNRGGTGELFF
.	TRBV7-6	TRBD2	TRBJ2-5	TGTGCCAGCAGCTTGGCCGGGTTGGGGGGGGAGACCCAGTACTTC	CASSLAGLGGETQYF
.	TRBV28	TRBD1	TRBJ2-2	TGTGCCAGCAGTCCCCGGGACAGCCGCGCCCCCCGCCCCGCACACGCCGGGGAGCTGTTTTTT	CASSPRDSRAPRPAHAGELFF
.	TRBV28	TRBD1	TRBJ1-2	TGTGCCAGCAGCAGGGGGGTCTATGGCTACACCTTC	CASSRGVYGYTF
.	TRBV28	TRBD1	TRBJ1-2	TGTGCCAGCAGTTCATCCGGGACAGGGGGGAGTTATGGCTACACCTTC	CASSSSGTGGSYGYTF
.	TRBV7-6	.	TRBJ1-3	TGTGCCAGCAGCTCCCCCCGACAGGCGGGGAACACCATATATTTT	CASSSPRQAGNTIYF
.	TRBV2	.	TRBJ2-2	TGTGCCAGCAGGGGACTCGATCCGAACACCGGGGAGCTGTTTTTT	CASRGLDPNTGELFF
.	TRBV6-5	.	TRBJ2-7	TGTGCCCACCCGGGAGTTCCTACCTACGAGCAGTACTTC	CAHPGVPTYEQYF
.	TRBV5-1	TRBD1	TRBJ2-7	TGCGCCAGCAGCCCCGGACAGGTCTCCTCCTACGAGCAGTACTTC	CASSPGQVSSYEQYF
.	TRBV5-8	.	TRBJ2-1	TGTGCCAGCAGCCCACACCGGGCGGGGGAGCAGTTCTTC	CASSPHRAGEQFF